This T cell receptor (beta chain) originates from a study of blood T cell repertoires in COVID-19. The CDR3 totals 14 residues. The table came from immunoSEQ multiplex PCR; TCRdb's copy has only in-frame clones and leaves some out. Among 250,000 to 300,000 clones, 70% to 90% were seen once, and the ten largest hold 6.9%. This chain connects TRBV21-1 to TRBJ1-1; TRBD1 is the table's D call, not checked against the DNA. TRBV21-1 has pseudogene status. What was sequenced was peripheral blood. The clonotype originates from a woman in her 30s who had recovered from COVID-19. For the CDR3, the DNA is TGTGCCAGCAGCAAAGATCACAGGGGCGGTGAAGCTTTCTTT. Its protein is CASSKDHRGGEAFF.